Below are 16 T cell receptor beta chains sequenced from a single sample in a study of control samples from healthy donors and cancer patients. Profiled with immunoSEQ multiplex PCR; TCRdb holds only in-frame clones, not every one. The sample holds approximately 150,000 clones, 91% seen once. Sequenced: blood. Receptors originate from a man aged 18 to 30 in good health.

The chain links TRBV19 to TRBJ1-3, with D tentatively TRBD1 (5 bases). The germline V gene has CDR1 LNHDA and CDR2 SQIVND (reference sequence). Trimming removed 3 bases from V and 2 bases from J, with 8 bases in between. The length of the CDR3 is 14 residues. The CDR3 loop is CASSIPGAGNTIYF. The CDR3 coding sequence is TGTGCCAGTAGTATCCCGGGGGCTGGAAACACCATATATTTT.

The chain couples TRBV18 to TRBJ1-1; no reliable D call. The CDR3 runs 14 residues. Germline V gene data show CDR1 as KGHSH and CDR2 as LQKENI. The V and J ends lost 0 bases and 3 bases respectively, with 8 bases between them. The CDR3 loop is CASSPPNQYTEAFF. Written as DNA, the CDR3 is TGTGCCAGCTCACCACCGAACCAGTACACTGAAGCTTTCTTT.

V usage is TRBV7-3 and J usage is TRBJ1-1; 10 bases match TRBD1. J lost 4 bases, V lost 8 bases, and 7 bases had no gene match. CDR3 size: 14 residues. Germline V gene sequence: CDR1 SGHTA, CDR2 FQGTGA. The CDR3 DNA sequence: TGTGCCAGCGTAACCGACAGGGGGCGCACTGAAGCTTTCTTT. It encodes CASVTDRGRTEAFF.

The rearrangement joins TRBV11-2 to TRBJ2-5; possible D gene TRBD2, 7 bases. The germline gives CDR1 SGHAT, CDR2 FQNNGV. The length of the CDR3 is 17 residues. Trimming cost V 2 bases and J 1 base, with 17 bases left between them. Here the CDR3 reads CASSLLGGLTTQETQYF. CDR3 coding DNA: TGTGCCAGCAGCTTATTGGGGGGGCTAACTACCCAAGAGACCCAGTACTTC.

This chain connects TRBV5-6 to TRBJ1-6, with D tentatively TRBD1 (6 bases). Trimming removed 2 bases at V and 10 bases at J, with 16 bases between. The germline CDR1 and CDR2 sequences are SGHDT and YYEEEE. This CDR3 comprises 15 residues. The CDR3 bases are TGTGCCAGCAGCTTTTGGTCGGGGGGCCAATCACCCCTCCACTTT. It yields the protein CASSFWSGGQSPLHF.

This chain connects TRBV30 to TRBJ2-3; tentatively, D is TRBD1 or TRBD2 (6 bases each). The germline CDR1 and CDR2 sequences are GTSNPN and SVGIG (reference sequence). The CDR3 is made up of 12 amino acids. Trimming shortened V by 5 bases and J by 5 bases, and 11 bases separated the two germline ends. CDR3 in DNA: TGTGCCTGGGGGGGGCCGGGAGATACGCAGTATTTT. Its protein is CAWGGPGDTQYF. Full variable domain (missing parts from reference TRBV30 and TRBJ2-3): SQTIHQWPATLVQPVGSPLSLECTVEGTSNPNLYWYRQAAGRGLQLLFYSVGIGQISSEVPQNLSASRPQDRQFILSSKKLLLSDSGFYLCAWGGPGDTQYFGPGTRLTVL.

This chain uses TRBV4-1 with TRBJ2-1, with D tentatively TRBD1 (6 bases). The germline V gene has CDR1 MGHRA and CDR2 YSYEKL. Trimming removed 3 bases from V and 5 bases from J, with 17 bases in between. The CDR3 has 16 amino acids. CDR3 coding DNA: TGCGCCAGCAGCCACCTGGGACACCAAACGGACAATGAGCAGTTCTTC. Translation: CASSHLGHQTDNEQFF.

The chain links TRBV27 to TRBJ2-7; D may be TRBD1 (6 bases). The CDR3 length is 11 residues. Germline V CDR1 and CDR2: MNHEY, SMNVEV (reference sequence). Trimming left V 3 bases short and J 9 bases short, with 9 bases between. In DNA, the CDR3 is TGTGCCAGCAGTTTCCACAGGGTGCAGTACTTC. Protein sequence: CASSFHRVQYF.

V and J are TRBV7-2 and TRBJ2-1, with 7 bases matching TRBD2. J gave up 15 bases and V 3 bases, and 14 bases lay outside the gene matches. Germline CDR1 and CDR2: SGHTA and FQGNSA. The CDR3 has 14 residues. CDR3 bases: TGTGCCAGCAGCTTCTTGGGGAGCTGGACTAGTTTGTTCTTC. Encoded protein: CASSFLGSWTSLFF.

This clone occurred once. The CDR3 nucleotides are TGTGCCAGCAGCTTAGGACAGGGAGGGAACGAGCAGTACTTC. Its translation is CASSLGQGGNEQYF. This chain links TRBV5-5 with TRBJ2-7, with a tentative D call TRBD1 (8 bases). Trimming removed 2 bases from V and 5 bases from J, with 14 bases in between. Germline assignment: CDR1 SGHKS and CDR2 YYEKEE (reference sequence). The CDR3 sequence is 14 residues long. The full variable domain, with the rest looked up from reference TRBV5-5 and TRBJ2-7, is DAGVTQSPTHLIKTRGQQVTLRCSPISGHKSVSWYQQVLGQGPQFIFQYYEKEERGRGNFPDRFSARQFPNYSSELNVNALLLGDSALYLCASSLGQGGNEQYFGPGTRLTVT.

V is TRBV5-5 and J is TRBJ1-1, with 7 bases fitting TRBD1. The CDR3 runs to 14 residues. CDR1 and CDR2 (germline): SGHKS, YYEKEE (reference sequence). V lost 3 bases to trimming and J lost 5 bases; unmatched junction nucleotides: 7. The CDR3 region has the DNA TGTGCCAGCAGCTCCCAGGGGGAGGGGACTGAAGCTTTCTTT. This encodes CASSSQGEGTEAFF.

This chain connects TRBV27 to TRBJ2-7, with 8 bases that match TRBD1. Germline CDR1 MNHEY, CDR2 SMNVEV (reference sequence). The length of the CDR3 is 15 residues. V gave up 4 bases and J gave up 4 bases; unmatched junction bases: 9. Written as DNA, the CDR3 is TGTGCCAGCAGTTCCTCCGGGACAGGAGGGTACGAGCAGTACTTC. Its translation is CASSSSGTGGYEQYF.

The chain couples TRBV5-4 to TRBJ1-1; 7 nucleotides line up with TRBD1. Trimming removed 5 bases from V and 5 bases from J; junction bases left unmatched: 6. Germline loops: CDR1 SGHNT, CDR2 YYREEE (reference sequence). The CDR3 has 13 residues. The CDR3 sequence is CASSDRVGTEAFF. CDR3 coding DNA: TGTGCCAGCAGTGACAGGGTGGGAACTGAAGCTTTCTTT.

The chain links TRBV5-1 to TRBJ2-2, with TRBD2 matching 10 bases. The junction had 2 bases not matched to a gene; V was cut back by 2 bases and J by 4 bases. Germline loops: CDR1 SGHRS, CDR2 YFSETQ. The CDR3 length is 15 residues. CDR3 in DNA: TGCGCCAGCAGCTTACTAGCGGGGACCACCGGGGAGCTGTTTTTT. It is translated as CASSLLAGTTGELFF.

The V and J genes are TRBV27 and TRBJ1-6, with D possibly TRBD1 on 5 matching bases. V lost 1 base and J 8 bases, leaving 9 bases between the germline ends. Germline V gene lookup returns CDR1 MNHEY and CDR2 SMNVEV (reference sequence). CDR3 length equals 14 residues. The CDR3 loop reads CASSLWGGHSPLHF. The CDR3 DNA reads TGTGCCAGCAGTTTATGGGGGGGTCATTCACCCCTCCACTTT.

The J gene is TRBJ2-6, the V gene TRBV3-1 (or the pseudogene TRBV3-2); D remains unclear. The CDR3 contains 15 residues. Deletions cut 4 bases from V and 2 bases from J, with 9 bases between. Looked up from germline, CDR1 is LGHDT and CDR2 is YNNKEL (reference sequence). For the CDR3, the DNA is TGTGCCAGCAGCCGCGGAAAAACTGGGGCCAACGTCCTGACTTTC. Translation: CASSRGKTGANVLTF.